These 30 T cell receptor beta chains were all obtained from the same sample, sequenced in a study of cytomegalovirus exposure and HLA in healthy donors. The PCR was carried out with 60 Vbeta primers and 13 Jbeta primers. Using immunoSEQ multiplex PCR, the repertoire was profiled, and TCRdb retains in-frame clones only, with some absent. This table has about 110,000 clones, approximately 70% appearing once. The sample consisted of PBMCs. The receptors come from a young man in good health and CMV-seropositive.

This clone came up once. V is TRBV6-5 and J is TRBJ1-1; tentative D call: TRBD1 (5 bases). Germline CDR1 and CDR2: MNHEY and SVGAGI. V gave up 2 bases and J gave up 11 bases, with 18 bases separating them. This CDR3 spans 14 amino acids. The CDR3 DNA sequence: TGTGCCAGCAGTTACCGTACCGGGACTGCCGAGGCTTTCTTT. Encoded protein: CASSYRTGTAEAFF.

In this sample, this clone turned up a few times. The rearrangement uses TRBV27 and TRBJ1-5, with a tentative D call TRBD1 (6 bases). Between the trimmed V and J ends, which lost 4 bases and 3 bases, there was a span of 16 bases. Germline values: CDR1 MNHEY, CDR2 SMNVEV (reference sequence). The CDR3 loop spans 16 amino acids. The DNA of the CDR3 is TGTGCCAGCAGTTCCTTCCTCAGGGGCACCAATCAGCCCCAGCATTTT. Translating gives CASSSFLRGTNQPQHF.

The table lists this clone with a few counts. V usage is TRBV27 and J usage is TRBJ2-1; TRBD1 is a possible D gene (5 bases). V was trimmed by 10 bases and J by 3 bases, leaving 10 bases between them. The CDR3 runs 12 residues. Looked up from germline, CDR1 is MNHEY and CDR2 is SMNVEV (reference sequence). In nucleotides, the CDR3 is TGTGCCACAAAGGGGTACTACAATGAGCAGTTCTTC. This gives the protein CATKGYYNEQFF.

The J gene is TRBJ2-2, the V gene TRBV2; 8 bases are a match to TRBD2. CDR3 length equals 15 residues. The J segment lost 6 bases and the V segment lost 4 bases, leaving 7 bases of the junction unmatched. Germline V lookup: CDR1 SNHLY, CDR2 FYNNEI. The CDR3 is CASSAPGGLAGELFF. The CDR3 bases are TGTGCCAGCAGTGCACCGGGGGGGCTTGCCGGGGAGCTGTTTTTT. The whole variable domain, filled in from reference TRBV2 and TRBJ2-2, reads EPEVTQTPSHQVTQMGQEVILRCVPISNHLYFYWYRQILGQKVEFLVSFYNNEISEKSEIFDDQFSVERPDGSNFTLKIRSTKLEDSAMYFCASSAPGGLAGELFFGEGSRLTVL.

The V and J genes are TRBV30 and TRBJ1-1; D gene ambiguous. The CDR3 runs to 13 residues. V dropped 2 bases and J dropped 0 bases, with 7 bases sitting between them. The V gene's germline CDR1 is GTSNPN and CDR2 SVGIG (reference sequence). CDR3 sequence (DNA): TGTGCCTGGAGTAGAGGGATGAACACTGAAGCTTTCTTT. It specifies CAWSRGMNTEAFF.

V is TRBV28 and J is TRBJ2-7; 14 bases fit TRBD2. From germline, CDR1 is MDHEN and CDR2 SYDVKM. The CDR3 loop spans 13 amino acids. With V trimmed by 3 bases and J by 12 bases, 4 bases remained unmatched. CDR3 region: CASSFGTSGRLYV. In DNA form, the CDR3 reads TGTGCCAGCAGTTTCGGGACTAGCGGGAGATTGTACGTC.

The CDR3, as DNA: TGTGCCAGCAGTGAATTCGACAGGGACTCTGGCTACACCTTC. Translated: CASSEFDRDSGYTF. The chain links TRBV25-1 to TRBJ1-2, with 7 bases matching TRBD1. There are 14 residues in the CDR3. After removal of 1 base from V and 7 bases from J, the junction contained 6 bases not matched to a gene. Per germline, CDR1 MGHDK and CDR2 SYGVNS.

Worth noting for this clone: One end of the junction does not line up with germline, which may come from a read error. The chain is built from TRBV7-9 and TRBJ2-7, with TRBD1 as a possible D gene (6 bases). The germline gives CDR1 SEHNR, CDR2 FQNEAQ (reference sequence). This CDR3 has 15 amino acids. In DNA, the CDR3 is TGTTCCAGCAGCTTAGTTACCGGGACATCCCGCGAGCAGTACTTC. Translating gives CSSSLVTGTSREQYF.

The rearrangement uses TRBV7-8 and TRBJ1-5; TRBD1 is a possible D gene (6 bases). Germline V gene sequence: CDR1 SGHVS, CDR2 FQNEAQ. This CDR3 contains 17 residues. Trimming removed 1 base at V and 6 bases at J, with 19 bases between. The chain's CDR3 is CASSLGDKGGIGQPQHF. The CDR3 DNA reads as TGTGCCAGCAGCTTAGGCGACAAGGGGGGGATCGGTCAGCCCCAGCATTTT.

V usage is TRBV27 and J usage is TRBJ2-7; 8 bases are a match to TRBD1. Per germline, CDR1 MNHEY and CDR2 SMNVEV (reference sequence). V lost 5 bases and J lost 6; bases outside the gene matches: 15. This CDR3 has 16 amino acids. The CDR3 DNA sequence: TGTGCCAGCAGTCTAAGGACCGGGACAGGAGTGGGCGAGCAGTACTTC. Protein product: CASSLRTGTGVGEQYF.

The V call is TRBV9, the J call TRBJ2-1, with 9 bases fitting TRBD1. The CDR3 runs to 15 residues. V shed 0 bases and J 5 bases; nucleotides not matched to a gene: 3. The germline CDR1 and CDR2 sequences are SGDLS and YYNGEE. The CDR3 loop is CASSVGGTGNNEQFF. The DNA for the CDR3 is TGTGCCAGCAGCGTAGGAGGGACAGGGAACAATGAGCAGTTCTTC.

The chain has TRBV19 and TRBJ1-2, with unresolved D. The CDR3 runs 13 residues. Germline V gene sequence: CDR1 LNHDA, CDR2 SQIVND (reference sequence). V shed 0 bases and J shed 4 bases, with 6 bases lying between them. The CDR3 region is CASSIDASYGYTF. CDR3 coding DNA: TGTGCCAGTAGTATAGACGCTAGCTATGGCTACACCTTC.

This clone turned up a few times. The chain joins TRBV10-3 to TRBJ2-6; perhaps TRBD1 as D (6 bases). Trimming shortened V by 6 bases and J by 4 bases, and 19 bases separated the two germline ends. CDR1 ENHRY and CDR2 SYGVKD come from the germline V gene. The CDR3 runs to 17 residues. Here the CDR3 DNA reads TGTGCCATCAGCACCGACAGGACCTTCGAGGGGGCCAACGTCCTGACTTTC. Protein sequence: CAISTDRTFEGANVLTF.

This clone was seen only a few times. The chain employs TRBV4-1 and TRBJ2-1; D may be TRBD2 (7 bases). This CDR3 has 17 residues. V was cut by 4 bases and J by 0 bases, with 16 bases left in between. Germline CDR1 and CDR2: MGHRA and YSYEKL. CDR3 nucleotides: TGCGCCAGCAGCCGTTTATTTGGGGGGGCCTCCTACAATGAGCAGTTCTTC. Amino acids: CASSRLFGGASYNEQFF.

The gene calls are TRBV19 and TRBJ2-6, with 7 bases identical to TRBD1. The V gene end was trimmed by 1 base and the J gene end by 0 bases; junction bases not matched to a gene: 3. CDR1 LNHDA and CDR2 SQIVND come from the germline V gene (reference sequence). The CDR3 length is 17 residues. The CDR3 protein is CASSIGTGVSGANVLTF. The CDR3 region has the DNA TGTGCCAGTAGTATAGGTACAGGGGTCTCTGGGGCCAACGTCCTGACTTTC. Filled out from reference TRBV19 and TRBJ2-6, the complete variable domain reads DGGITQSPKYLFRKEGQNVTLSCEQNLNHDAMYWYRQDPGQGLRLIYYSQIVNDFQKGDIAEGYSVSREKKESFPLTVTSAQKNPTAFYLCASSIGTGVSGANVLTFGAGSRLTVL.

CDR3 amino acids: CASSQDWTSPATQYF. In DNA form, the CDR3 reads TGTGCCAGCAGCCAAGATTGGACTAGCCCGGCGACCCAGTACTTC. V and J are TRBV4-2 and TRBJ2-5; 8 nucleotides match TRBD2. This CDR3 comprises 15 residues. CDR1 and CDR2 (germline): LGHNA, YNFKEQ. Losses at the gene ends were 0 bases for V and 7 bases for J; bases not matched to a gene: 7.

The J gene is TRBJ2-5, the V gene TRBV7-2; the D is unclear. The CDR3 is made up of 15 amino acids. Deletions cut 4 bases from V and 5 bases from J, with 17 bases between. Germline V gives CDR1 SGHTA, CDR2 FQGNSA. The CDR3 coding sequence is TGTGCCAGCAGCTCTCATGTGGCCACAAGTGAGACCCAGTACTTC. Translation: CASSSHVATSETQYF. Using reference TRBV7-2 and TRBJ2-5 for the parts outside the CDR3, the full variable domain is GAGVSQSPSNKVTEKGKDVELRCDPISGHTALYWYRQSLGQGLEFLIYFQGNSAPDKSGLPSDRFSAERTGGSVSTLTIQRTQQEDSAVYLCASSSHVATSETQYFGPGTRLLVL.

The chain uses TRBV4-1 and TRBJ1-2; 7 bases are shared with TRBD1. The CDR3 contains 15 residues. Germline trimming cut 4 bases from V and 4 bases from J; bases unmatched to any gene: 9. The germline V gene has CDR1 MGHRA and CDR2 YSYEKL. The CDR3 nucleotides are TGCGCCAGCAGCCCCTCGGGACAGAGGAGCTATGGCTACACCTTC. Translation: CASSPSGQRSYGYTF.

The V call is TRBV7-2, the J call TRBJ1-1, with TRBD1 matching over 7 bases. The CDR3 sequence is 12 residues long. Germline CDR1 reads SGHTA; CDR2 reads FQGNSA. Losses at the gene ends were 5 bases for V and 8 bases for J; bases not matched to a gene: 5. CDR3 loop: CASSVQGREAFF. CDR3 sequence (DNA): TGTGCCAGCAGCGTACAGGGGCGGGAAGCTTTCTTT.

The gene calls are TRBV6-1 and TRBJ1-1; 8 nucleotides align to TRBD1. CDR1 is MNHNS, CDR2 SASEGT, per germline. After removal of 1 base from V and 4 bases from J, the junction contained 5 bases not matched to a gene. CDR3 length: 15 residues. The CDR3 here is CASSEDVTGGTEAFF. CDR3 coding DNA: TGTGCCAGCAGTGAAGACGTAACAGGGGGCACTGAAGCTTTCTTT.

This sequence joins TRBV6-6 and TRBJ2-7; a weak D match, TRBD2 (6 bases). The germline CDR1 and CDR2 sequences are MNHNY and SVGAGI (reference sequence). The CDR3 sequence is 11 residues long. The ends were cut back, 10 bases at V and 6 bases at J, with 13 bases in the middle. Here the CDR3 reads CATGVGSEQYF. The DNA for the CDR3 is TGTGCCACGGGAGTGGGTTCCGAGCAGTACTTC.

V usage is TRBV9 and J usage is TRBJ2-7; TRBD2 might be the D (5 bases). The germline CDR1 and CDR2 sequences are SGDLS and YYNGEE. V was pared by 3 bases and J by 0 bases, with 10 bases between. This CDR3 is 14 amino acids long. CDR3 nucleotides: TGTGCCAGCAGCGCCCCGGGAAGCTCCTACGAGCAGTACGTC. Translated: CASSAPGSSYEQYV.

This chain links TRBV5-1 with TRBJ2-1; 9 nucleotides agree with TRBD1. Looked up from germline, CDR1 is SGHRS and CDR2 is YFSETQ. After removal of 4 bases from V and 5 bases from J, the junction contained 10 bases not matched to a gene. This CDR3 comprises 16 residues. CDR3 DNA sequence: TGCGCCAGCAGCACCTCTACCAGGACAGGGGACAATGAGCAGTTCTTC. Translated, it gives CASSTSTRTGDNEQFF.

This chain uses TRBV4-1 with TRBJ1-6, with 9 bases fitting TRBD1. Germline CDR1 reads MGHRA; CDR2 reads YSYEKL. The CDR3 is made up of 15 amino acids. The junction had 7 bases not matched to a gene; V was cut back by 6 bases and J by 7 bases. CDR3 in DNA: TGCGCCAGCAGGGGACAGGGTGAGGGGAATTCACCCCTCCACTTT. This encodes CASRGQGEGNSPLHF.

The rearrangement links TRBV19 to TRBJ2-7; D is perhaps TRBD1 (5 bases). The germline CDR1 and CDR2 sequences are LNHDA and SQIVND (reference sequence). V shed 1 base and J shed 4 bases, with 8 bases lying between them. This CDR3 contains 13 residues. The CDR3 region is CASSIAQGYEQYF. The CDR3, as DNA: TGTGCCAGTAGTATAGCCCAGGGATACGAGCAGTACTTC. Full variable domain (missing parts from reference TRBV19 and TRBJ2-7): DGGITQSPKYLFRKEGQNVTLSCEQNLNHDAMYWYRQDPGQGLRLIYYSQIVNDFQKGDIAEGYSVSREKKESFPLTVTSAQKNPTAFYLCASSIAQGYEQYFGPGTRLTVT.

The chain uses TRBV11-2 and TRBJ1-5; D perhaps matches TRBD1 (6 bases). CDR1 is SGHAT, CDR2 FQNNGV, per germline. The CDR3 runs 14 residues. Trimming took off 4 bases at V and 3 bases at J, with 10 bases between the two ends. The CDR3 spells CASSSTGSNQPQHF. For the CDR3, the DNA is TGTGCCAGCAGCTCTACAGGGTCCAATCAGCCCCAGCATTTT.

This chain links TRBV29-1 with TRBJ2-4; tentative D call: TRBD2 (5 bases). The germline V gene has CDR1 SQVTM and CDR2 ANQGSEA. Trimming stripped 4 bases from V and 0 bases from J, with 10 bases between. There are 14 residues in the CDR3. The CDR3: CSVVGVLAKNIQYF. CDR3 DNA: TGCAGCGTTGTCGGGGTTCTAGCCAAAAACATTCAGTACTTC.

The chain carries TRBV6-4 and TRBJ1-4; unclear D gene. The CDR3 has 15 residues. The germline V gene encodes CDR1 MRHNA and CDR2 SNTAGT. V gave up 0 bases and J gave up 1 base, with 6 bases separating them. Here the CDR3 reads CASSDSGRTNEKLFF. The CDR3 coding sequence is TGTGCCAGCAGTGACTCGGGCAGAACTAATGAAAAACTGTTTTTT.

The chain uses TRBV6-5 and TRBJ1-1; 8 bases match TRBD1. The germline V gene encodes CDR1 MNHEY and CDR2 SVGAGI. The V and J ends lost 6 bases and 4 bases, in that order; junction bases with no gene match: 4. The CDR3 is 13 residues long. CDR3 residues: CASRLDRGTEAFF. DNA for the CDR3: TGTGCCAGCAGACTAGACAGGGGCACTGAAGCTTTCTTT.

The chain has TRBV5-1 and TRBJ2-3; D unclear. The CDR3 has 15 amino acids. The germline V and J ends were trimmed by 6 bases and 2 bases, with 16 bases remaining between them. The germline CDR1 and CDR2 sequences are SGHRS and YFSETQ. CDR3 amino acids: CASKVTPTNTDTQYF. CDR3 DNA: TGCGCCAGCAAAGTAACCCCTACGAACACAGATACGCAGTATTTT. The whole variable domain, filled in from reference TRBV5-1 and TRBJ2-3, reads KAGVTQTPRYLIKTRGQQVTLSCSPISGHRSVSWYQQTPGQGLQFLFEYFSETQRNKGNFPGRFSGRQFSNSRSEMNVSTLELGDSALYLCASKVTPTNTDTQYFGPGTRLTVL.